This TCR beta chain derives from a study of cytomegalovirus exposure and HLA in healthy donors. Study conclusions and caveats: Three of the chains that were CMV-associated were confirmed in vitro to be specific for CMV antigens. Some V segments could not be told apart, so they were left out, TRBV6-2 and TRBV6-3 among them.

Per germline, CDR1 MNHNS and CDR2 SASEGT. V shed 7 bases and J shed 11 bases, with 14 bases lying between them. This CDR3 region has 11 residues. Details on this clone: Its specificity is unknown.

Researchers ran the PCR with 60 Vbeta and 13 Jbeta primers. Produced via immunoSEQ multiplex PCR; TCRdb's table is partial and in-frame only. The repertoire includes about 75,000 clones, 75% to 85% of them detected once, and approximately 17% sits in the top ten. Each donor was healthy, and each was a bone marrow donor. Sequenced input: PBMCs. This clonotype was sampled from a man between 65 and 85 years old in good health and CMV-seropositive. The V call is TRBV6-1, the J call TRBJ1-1; tentative D call: TRBD1 (6 bases). CDR3 coding DNA: TGTGCCAGCATGGACAGCGGTGAGGCTTTCTTT. Translating it yields CASMDSGEAFF.